The present TCR beta chain was sequenced within a study of metastatic and nonmetastatic thyroid tumors. This CDR3 has 15 amino acids. V shed 4 bases, J shed 4 bases, and the junction held 8 bases outside the gene matches. Per the germline V gene, CDR1 is SGHKS and CDR2 is YYEKEE (reference sequence). TCRdb reanalyzed the PCR reads with MiXCR. The sample has roughly 23,000 clones, about 21% seen once. This clone showed up many times. Patients were all untreated before their thyroid surgery. This receptor was taken from a male donor with papillary thyroid cancer or a benign thyroid nodule (not recorded which). Some clones in this sample may be carry-over from other donors' samples. The sample was blood. The J gene is TRBJ2-1, the V gene TRBV5-5, with 7 bases that match TRBD2. The CDR3 protein is CASSTSPGLYNEQFF. CDR3 nucleotide sequence: TGTGCCAGCAGCACTAGCCCGGGACTATACAATGAGCAGTTCTTC.